This T cell receptor beta chain was profiled in a study of T cells in Graves' hyperthyroidism and ophthalmopathy. Overall study results and limits: The model made its ophthalmopathy prediction, and onset followed a median about 6 months later.

TCR beta CDR3 sequences were amplified from RNA transcripts. HTBI primers drove first-round RT-PCR of the TCR CDR3. TCRdb recomputed calls from the multiplex PCR reads with MiXCR, one row per CDR3 protein. The sample yields some 340,000 distinct CDR3 sequences, roughly an eighth seen once. The V end was cut by 6 bases, the J end by 2 bases, with 14 bases between. The CDR3 is made up of 14 amino acids. This clonotype occurred many times. Its antigen remains unidentified. This sequence was found in a woman between 40 and 50 years old with Graves' ophthalmopathy. The chain joins TRBV12-3 or TRBV12-4 to TRBJ2-7, with D perhaps TRBD1 or TRBD2 (5 bases each). The sequenced sample consisted of blood. The CDR3 DNA follows: TGTGCCAGCAGCGGGACCTCCGGGCCCTACGAGCAGTACTTC. Translating gives CASSGTSGPYEQYF.